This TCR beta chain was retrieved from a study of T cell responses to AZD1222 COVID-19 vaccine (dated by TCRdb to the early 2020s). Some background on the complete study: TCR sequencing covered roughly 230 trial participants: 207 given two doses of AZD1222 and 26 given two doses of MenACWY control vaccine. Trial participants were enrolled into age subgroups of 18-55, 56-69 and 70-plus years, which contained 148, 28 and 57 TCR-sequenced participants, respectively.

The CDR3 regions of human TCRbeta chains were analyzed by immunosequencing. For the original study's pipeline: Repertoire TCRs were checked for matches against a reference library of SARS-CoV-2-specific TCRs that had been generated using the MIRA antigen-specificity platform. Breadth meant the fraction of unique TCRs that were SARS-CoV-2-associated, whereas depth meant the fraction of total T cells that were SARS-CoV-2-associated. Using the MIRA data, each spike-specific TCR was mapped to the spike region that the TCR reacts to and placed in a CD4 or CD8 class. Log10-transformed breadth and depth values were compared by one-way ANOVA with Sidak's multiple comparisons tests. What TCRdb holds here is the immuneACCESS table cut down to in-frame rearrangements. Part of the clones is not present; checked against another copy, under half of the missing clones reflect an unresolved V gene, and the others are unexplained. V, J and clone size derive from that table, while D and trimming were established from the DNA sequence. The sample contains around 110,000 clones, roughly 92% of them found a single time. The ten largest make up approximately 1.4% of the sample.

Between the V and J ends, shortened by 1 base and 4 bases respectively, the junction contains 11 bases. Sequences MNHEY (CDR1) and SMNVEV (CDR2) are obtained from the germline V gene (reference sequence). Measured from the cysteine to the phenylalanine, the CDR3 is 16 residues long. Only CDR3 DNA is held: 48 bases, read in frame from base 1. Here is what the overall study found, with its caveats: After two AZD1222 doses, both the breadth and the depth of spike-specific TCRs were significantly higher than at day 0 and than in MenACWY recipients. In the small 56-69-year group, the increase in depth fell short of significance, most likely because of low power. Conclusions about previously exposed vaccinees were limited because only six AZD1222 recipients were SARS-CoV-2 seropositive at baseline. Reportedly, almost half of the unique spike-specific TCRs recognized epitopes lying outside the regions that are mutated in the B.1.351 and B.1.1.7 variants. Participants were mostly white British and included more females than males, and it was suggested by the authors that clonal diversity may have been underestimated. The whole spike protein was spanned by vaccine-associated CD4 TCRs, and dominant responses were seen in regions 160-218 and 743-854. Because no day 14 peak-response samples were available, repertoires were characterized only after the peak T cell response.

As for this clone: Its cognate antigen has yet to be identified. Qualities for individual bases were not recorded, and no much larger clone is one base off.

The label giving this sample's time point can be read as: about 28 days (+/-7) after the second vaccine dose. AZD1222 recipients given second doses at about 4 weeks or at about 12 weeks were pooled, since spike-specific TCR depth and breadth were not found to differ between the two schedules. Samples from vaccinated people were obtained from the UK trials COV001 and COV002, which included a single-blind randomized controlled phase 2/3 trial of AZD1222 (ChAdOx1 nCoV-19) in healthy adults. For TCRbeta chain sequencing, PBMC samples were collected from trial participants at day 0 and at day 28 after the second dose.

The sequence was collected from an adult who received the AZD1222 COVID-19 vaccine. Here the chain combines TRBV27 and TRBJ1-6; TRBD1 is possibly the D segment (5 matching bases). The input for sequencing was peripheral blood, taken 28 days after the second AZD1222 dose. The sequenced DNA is TGTGCCAGCAGTTTATATTCTCGGGGGTATAATTCACCCCTCCACTTT. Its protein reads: CASSLYSRGYNSPLHF.